Sequencing of this T cell receptor beta chain was carried out in a study of OX40 agonist ivuxolimab in advanced cancers. Study context: Melanoma, hepatocellular carcinoma, head and neck or renal cell cancer occurred in dose-escalation patients. Prior checkpoint blockade (anti-PD-1, anti-PD-L1 or anti-CTLA-4) was permitted; 40% had it. The study's findings and limits: Circulating CD4+ and CD8+ T cells showed clonal expansion by week 6 at 0.1 to 3.0 mg/kg.

Method: immunoSEQ multiplex PCR; TCRdb's copy keeps in-frame clones and lacks some. This sample has 55,000 to 90,000 clones, with about 90% found just once. Patients with a history of autoimmune disease or on systemic immunosuppression were excluded. After removal of 5 bases from V and 3 bases from J, the junction contained 10 bases not matched to a gene. Germline V CDR1 and CDR2: MGHRA, YSYEKL. The CDR3 totals 17 residues. With respect to this clone: No antigen is known for it.

This sequence was found in an adult with an advanced solid tumor such as melanoma, head and neck, liver or kidney cancer. The chain links TRBV4-1 to TRBJ2-7, with 13 bases identical to TRBD2. The source material was CD4+ or CD8+ T cells sorted from blood, sampled in a trial of the OX40 agonist ivuxolimab. CDR3 amino acids: CASSETSGGAGFYEQYF. The CDR3 nucleotides are TGCGCCAGCAGCGAAACTAGCGGGGGGGCCGGTTTCTACGAGCAGTACTTC.